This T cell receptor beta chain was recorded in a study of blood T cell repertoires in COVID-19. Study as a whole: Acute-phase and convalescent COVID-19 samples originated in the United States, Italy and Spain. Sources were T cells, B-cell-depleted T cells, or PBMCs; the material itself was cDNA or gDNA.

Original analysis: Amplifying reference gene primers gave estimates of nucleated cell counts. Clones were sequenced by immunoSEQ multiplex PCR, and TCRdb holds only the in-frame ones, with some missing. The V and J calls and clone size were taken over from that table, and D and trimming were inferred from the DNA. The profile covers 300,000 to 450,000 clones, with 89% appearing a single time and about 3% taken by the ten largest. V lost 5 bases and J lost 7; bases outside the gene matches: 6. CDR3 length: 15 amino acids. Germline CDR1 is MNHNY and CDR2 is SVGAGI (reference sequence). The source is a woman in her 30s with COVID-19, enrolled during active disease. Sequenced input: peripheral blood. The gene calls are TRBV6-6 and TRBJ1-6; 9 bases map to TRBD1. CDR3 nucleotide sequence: TGTGCCAGCAGTGATCCGGGACAGGGAAATTCACCCCTCCACTTT. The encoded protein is CASSDPGQGNSPLHF.